The present T cell receptor beta chain was sequenced within a study of post-analysis software for immune sequencing data. Findings and limits, study-wide: F measure clustering grouped samples strongly by preparation batch. Compared with controls, patients had more of about five TRBV segments, including TRBV5-6, TRBV5-1 and TRBV20-1.

Concerning this clonotype itself: What it binds is not known.

TCR beta libraries were prepared from cDNA with unique molecular identifiers. The source material, roughly 0.9 to 11 million T cells, gave rise to 500,000 or so cDNA molecules. TCRdb ran MiXCR on the PCR reads and lists one entry per CDR3 protein. The sample records 180,000 or so distinct CDR3 sequences, roughly 30% being singletons. Germline V gene sequence: CDR1 MDHEN, CDR2 SYDVKM. Unmatched junction bases numbered 11, after V lost 11 bases and J lost 2 bases. The CDR3 extends over 14 amino acids. The TCR was taken from a girl younger than 18 with multiple sclerosis. What was sequenced was blood. The chain combines TRBV28 with TRBJ2-7; TRBD2 agrees at 8 bases. As DNA, the CDR3 is TGTGCCTCACGGGGGACGGGAGGGGCCTACGAGCAGTACTTC. It codes for CASRGTGGAYEQYF.